This T cell receptor beta chain was found in a study of T-cell reconstitution after alpha-beta-depleted transplantation in children. Study-wide points: Day-60 TCRbeta diversity that was high in some patients was derived from surviving recipient T cells and thymic progenitors. One year post-transplant, T-cell counts and diversity were largely derived from T cells produced anew. Expanded graft clones numbering several hundred reportedly gave rise to alpha-beta T cells about two months after transplant.

Trimming at V came to 6 bases and at J to 2 bases, leaving 12 bases not matched to a gene. The CDR3 has 16 residues. Germline V gene lookup returns CDR1 MNHEY and CDR2 SVGAGI. The TCRbeta library was prepared with unique molecular identifiers. A single record per CDR3 protein comes from TCRdb applying MiXCR to the PCR reads. The sample carries about 300,000 distinct CDR3 sequences, roughly 7.8% recorded once. Notes on this clonotype: The antigen remains undetermined.

Sequenced here: peripheral blood, sampled 360 days after TCRalphabeta/CD19-depleted stem cell transplant. The chain uses TRBV6-5 and TRBJ1-2; 7 bases fit TRBD1. The receptor's source is a female patient aged 2 to 10 who had a stem cell transplant for Fanconi anemia, so the T cells may come from the graft donor. For the CDR3, the DNA is TGTGCCAGCAGGCTTCAAGGGGGCTCGCGGAACTATGGCTACACCTTC. It codes for CASRLQGGSRNYGYTF.